This TCR beta chain was recovered during a study of cytomegalovirus exposure and HLA in healthy donors. This CDR3 comprises 12 residues. Germline CDR1 SGHDT, CDR2 YYEEEE. The ends were cut back, 2 bases at V and 8 bases at J, with 8 bases in the middle. This clone was seen once. What it binds is unknown. This PCR relied on a set of 60 Vbeta primers and 13 Jbeta primers. The assay was immunoSEQ multiplex PCR, and TCRdb's table has in-frame clones only and misses some. The table records under 200,000 clones, around 74% of them present only once. Broader study findings: Specificity of a few CMV-associated chains for CMV antigens was verified in vitro.

The V and J genes are TRBV5-6 and TRBJ2-1; D ambiguous. Sequencing input: PBMCs. The clonotype comes from a female donor in good health and CMV-seronegative. CDR3 protein: CASSFTVDEQFF. In DNA form, the CDR3 reads TGTGCCAGCAGCTTTACGGTGGATGAGCAGTTCTTC.